The present T cell receptor beta chain was sequenced within a study of T cell responses to AZD1222 COVID-19 vaccine. Only a few counts were recorded for this clone. Its antigen remains unidentified. Trimming cost V 6 bases and J 7 bases, with 19 bases left between them. This CDR3 spans 16 amino acids. Per the germline V gene, CDR1 is KGHSH and CDR2 is LQKENI. It was second doses at about 4 or about 12 weeks that were pooled. Study-wide points: Without day 14 samples, only post-peak T cell repertoires were studied. Two doses of AZD1222 preceded a rise in Spike-specific TCR breadth and depth. Regions 160-218 and 743-854 held dominance among vaccine-associated CD4 TCRs, which spanned spike.

Clones were sequenced by immunoSEQ multiplex PCR, and TCRdb holds only the in-frame ones, with some missing. This table holds around 130,000 clones, over 85% found once. This material consisted of peripheral blood, taken 28 days after the second AZD1222 dose. The TCR comes from an adult who received the AZD1222 COVID-19 vaccine. J is TRBJ1-6 and V is TRBV18; D ambiguous. The CDR3 region is CASSRGDAAQNSPLHF. CDR3 nucleotide sequence: TGTGCCAGCTCCCGCGGTGATGCAGCCCAGAATTCACCCCTCCACTTT.